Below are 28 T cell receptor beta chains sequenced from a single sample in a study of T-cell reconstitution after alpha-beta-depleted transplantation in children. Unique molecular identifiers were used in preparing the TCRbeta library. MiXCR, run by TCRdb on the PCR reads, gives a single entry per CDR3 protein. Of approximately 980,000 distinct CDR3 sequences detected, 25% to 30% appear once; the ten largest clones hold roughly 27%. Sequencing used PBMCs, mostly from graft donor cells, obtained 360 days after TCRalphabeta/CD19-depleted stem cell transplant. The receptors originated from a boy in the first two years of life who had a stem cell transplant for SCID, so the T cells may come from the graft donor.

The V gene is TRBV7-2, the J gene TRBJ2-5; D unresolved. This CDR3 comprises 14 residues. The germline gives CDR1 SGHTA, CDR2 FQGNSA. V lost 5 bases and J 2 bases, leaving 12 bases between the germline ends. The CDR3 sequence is CASSKGPKQETQYF. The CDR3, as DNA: TGTGCCAGCAGCAAAGGACCCAAACAAGAGACCCAGTACTTC.

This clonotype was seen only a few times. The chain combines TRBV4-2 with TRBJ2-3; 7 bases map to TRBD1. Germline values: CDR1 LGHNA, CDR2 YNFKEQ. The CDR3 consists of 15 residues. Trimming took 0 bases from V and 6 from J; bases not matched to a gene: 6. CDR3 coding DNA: TGTGCCAGCAGCCAAGAAGGGGGCCGCTTCGATACGCAGTATTTT. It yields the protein CASSQEGGRFDTQYF.

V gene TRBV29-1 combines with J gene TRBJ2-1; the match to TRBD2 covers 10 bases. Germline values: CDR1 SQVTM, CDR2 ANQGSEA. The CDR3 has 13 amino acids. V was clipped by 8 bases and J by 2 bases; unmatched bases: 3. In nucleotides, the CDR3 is TGCAGCTCTCTAGCGGGGGCCTACAATGAGCAGTTCTTC. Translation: CSSLAGAYNEQFF.

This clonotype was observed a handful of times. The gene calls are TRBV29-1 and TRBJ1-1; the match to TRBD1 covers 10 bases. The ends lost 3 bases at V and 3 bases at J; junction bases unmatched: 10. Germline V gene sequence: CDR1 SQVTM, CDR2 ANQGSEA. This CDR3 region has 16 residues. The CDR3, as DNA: TGCAGCGTTGAGGGGGACAGGGGTCCAGTGGACACTGAAGCTTTCTTT. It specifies CSVEGDRGPVDTEAFF.

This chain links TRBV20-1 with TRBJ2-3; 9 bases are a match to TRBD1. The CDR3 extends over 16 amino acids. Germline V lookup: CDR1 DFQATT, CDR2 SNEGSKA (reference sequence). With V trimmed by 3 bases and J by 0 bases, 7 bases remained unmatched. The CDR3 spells CSARSGTGRSTDTQYF. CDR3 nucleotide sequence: TGCAGTGCTAGGTCCGGGACAGGGAGAAGCACAGATACGCAGTATTTT.

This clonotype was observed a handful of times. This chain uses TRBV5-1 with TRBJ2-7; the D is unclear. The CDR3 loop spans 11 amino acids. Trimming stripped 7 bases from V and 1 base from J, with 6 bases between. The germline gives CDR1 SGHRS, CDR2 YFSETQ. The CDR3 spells CASRASYEQYF. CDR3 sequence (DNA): TGCGCCAGCCGTGCGTCCTACGAGCAGTACTTC.

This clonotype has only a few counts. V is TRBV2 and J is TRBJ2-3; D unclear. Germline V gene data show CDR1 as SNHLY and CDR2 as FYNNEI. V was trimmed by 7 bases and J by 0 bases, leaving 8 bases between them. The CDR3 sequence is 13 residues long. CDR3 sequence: CASTTDSTDTQYF. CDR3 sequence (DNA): TGTGCCAGCACAACTGATAGCACAGATACGCAGTATTTT.

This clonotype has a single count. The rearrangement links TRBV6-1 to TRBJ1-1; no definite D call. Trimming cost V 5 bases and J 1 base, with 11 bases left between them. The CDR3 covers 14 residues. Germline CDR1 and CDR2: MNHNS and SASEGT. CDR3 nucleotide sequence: TGTGCCAGCAGTAGCAGAGCCCAGAACACTGAAGCTTTCTTT. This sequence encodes CASSSRAQNTEAFF.

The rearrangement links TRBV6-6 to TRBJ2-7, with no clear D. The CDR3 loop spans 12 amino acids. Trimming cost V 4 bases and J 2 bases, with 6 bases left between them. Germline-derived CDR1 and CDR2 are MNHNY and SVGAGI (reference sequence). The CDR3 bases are TGTGCCAGCAGTTGGCATCCCTACGAGCAGTACTTC. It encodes CASSWHPYEQYF.

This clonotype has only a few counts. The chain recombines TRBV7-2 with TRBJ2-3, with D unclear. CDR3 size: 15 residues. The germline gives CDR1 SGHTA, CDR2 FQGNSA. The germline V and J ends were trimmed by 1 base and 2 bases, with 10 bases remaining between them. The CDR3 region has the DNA TGTGCCAGCAGCTTAGAGGTCGGGCACACAGATACGCAGTATTTT. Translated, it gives CASSLEVGHTDTQYF.

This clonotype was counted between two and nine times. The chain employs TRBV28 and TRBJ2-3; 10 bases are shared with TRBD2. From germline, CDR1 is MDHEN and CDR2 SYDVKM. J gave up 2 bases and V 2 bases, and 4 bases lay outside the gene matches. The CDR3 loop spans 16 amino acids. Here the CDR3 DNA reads TGTGCCAGCAGTTTACTAGCGGGGGCCTACACAGATACGCAGTATTTT. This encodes CASSLLAGAYTDTQYF.

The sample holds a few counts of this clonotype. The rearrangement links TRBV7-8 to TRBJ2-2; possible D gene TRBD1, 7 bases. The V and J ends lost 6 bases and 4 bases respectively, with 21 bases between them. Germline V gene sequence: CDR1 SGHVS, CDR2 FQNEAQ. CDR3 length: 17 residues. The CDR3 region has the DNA TGTGCCAGCAGTTACAGGACAGGAGGGATGGTCACCGGGGAGCTGTTTTTT. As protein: CASSYRTGGMVTGELFF.

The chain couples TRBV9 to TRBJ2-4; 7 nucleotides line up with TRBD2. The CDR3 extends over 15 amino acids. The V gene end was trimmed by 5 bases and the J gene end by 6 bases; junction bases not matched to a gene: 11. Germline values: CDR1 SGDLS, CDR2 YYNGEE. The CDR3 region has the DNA TGTGCCAGCAGAGACCTCGCGGGAGCTTTAAACATTCAGTACTTC. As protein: CASRDLAGALNIQYF. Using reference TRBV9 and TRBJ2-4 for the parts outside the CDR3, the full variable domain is DSGVTQTPKHLITATGQRVTLRCSPRSGDLSVYWYQQSLDQGLQFLIQYYNGEERAKGNILERFSAQQFPDLHSELNLSSLELGDSALYFCASRDLAGALNIQYFGAGTRLSVL.

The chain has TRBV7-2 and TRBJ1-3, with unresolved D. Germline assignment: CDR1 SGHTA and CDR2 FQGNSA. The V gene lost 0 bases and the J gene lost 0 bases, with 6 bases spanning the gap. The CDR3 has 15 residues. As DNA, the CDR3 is TGTGCCAGCAGCTTAGCGGTCAGCTCTGGAAACACCATATATTTT. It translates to CASSLAVSSGNTIYF.

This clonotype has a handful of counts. The CDR3, as DNA: TGTGCCAGCAGTTACTCTTCAGGGGACTTGTATGGCTACACCTTC. Amino acids: CASSYSSGDLYGYTF. The rearrangement joins TRBV6-5 to TRBJ1-2; maybe TRBD1 (6 bases). The CDR3 contains 15 residues. Germline CDR1 reads MNHEY; CDR2 reads SVGAGI. Between the trimmed V and J ends, which lost 0 bases and 5 bases, there was a span of 13 bases.

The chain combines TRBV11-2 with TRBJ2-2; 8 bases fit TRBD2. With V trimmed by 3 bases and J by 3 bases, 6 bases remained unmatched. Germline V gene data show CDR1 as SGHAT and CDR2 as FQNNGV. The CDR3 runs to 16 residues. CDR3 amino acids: CASSFRGGWDTGELFF. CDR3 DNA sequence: TGTGCCAGCAGCTTTCGCGGGGGGTGGGACACCGGGGAGCTGTTTTTT.

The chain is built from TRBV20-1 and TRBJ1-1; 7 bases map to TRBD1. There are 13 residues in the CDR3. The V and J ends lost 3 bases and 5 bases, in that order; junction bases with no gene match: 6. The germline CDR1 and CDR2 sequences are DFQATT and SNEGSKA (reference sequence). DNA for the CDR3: TGCAGTGCTAGGGGGACAGACAGGACTGAAGCTTTCTTT. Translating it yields CSARGTDRTEAFF.

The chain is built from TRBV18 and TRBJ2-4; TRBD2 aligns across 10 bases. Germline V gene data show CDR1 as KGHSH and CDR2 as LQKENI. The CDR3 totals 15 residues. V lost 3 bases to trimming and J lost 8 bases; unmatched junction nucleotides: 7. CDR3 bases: TGTGCCAGCTCACCCAGCGGGGGGGCCTGGGACATTCAGTACTTC. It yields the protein CASSPSGGAWDIQYF. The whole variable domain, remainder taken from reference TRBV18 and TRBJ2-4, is NAGVMQNPRHLVRRRGQEARLRCSPMKGHSHVYWYRQLPEEGLKFMVYLQKENIIDESGMPKERFSAEFPKEGPSILRIQQVVRGDSAAYFCASSPSGGAWDIQYFGAGTRLSVL.

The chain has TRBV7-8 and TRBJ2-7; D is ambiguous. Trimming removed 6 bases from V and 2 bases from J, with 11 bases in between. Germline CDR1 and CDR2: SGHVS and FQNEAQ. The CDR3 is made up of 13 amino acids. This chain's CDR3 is CASSGSPTYEQYF. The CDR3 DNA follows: TGTGCCAGCAGTGGTTCCCCAACCTACGAGCAGTACTTC.

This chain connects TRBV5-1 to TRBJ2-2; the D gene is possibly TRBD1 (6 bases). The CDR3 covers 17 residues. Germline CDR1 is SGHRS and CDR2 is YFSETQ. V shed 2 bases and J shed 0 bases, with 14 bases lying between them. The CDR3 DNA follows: TGCGCCAGCAGCTTTAGGCCTCGACAGGCGAACACCGGGGAGCTGTTTTTT. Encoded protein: CASSFRPRQANTGELFF.

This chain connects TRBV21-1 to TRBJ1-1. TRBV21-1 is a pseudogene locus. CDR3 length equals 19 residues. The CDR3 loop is CASSKAGLRVGGPSTEAFF. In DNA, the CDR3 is TGTGCCAGCAGCAAAGCGGGATTGAGAGTGGGAGGGCCGTCCACTGAAGCTTTCTTT.

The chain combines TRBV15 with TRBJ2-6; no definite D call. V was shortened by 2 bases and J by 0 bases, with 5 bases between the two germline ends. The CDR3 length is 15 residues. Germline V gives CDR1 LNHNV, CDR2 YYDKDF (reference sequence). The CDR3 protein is CATSRPVSGANVLTF. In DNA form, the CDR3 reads TGTGCCACCAGCAGACCCGTCTCTGGGGCCAACGTCCTGACTTTC.

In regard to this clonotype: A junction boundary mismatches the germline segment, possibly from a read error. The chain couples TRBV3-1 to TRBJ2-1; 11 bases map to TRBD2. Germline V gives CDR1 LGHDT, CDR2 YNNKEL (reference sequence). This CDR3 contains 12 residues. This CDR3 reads CASSQWRGLAAF. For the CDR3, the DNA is TGTGCCAGCAGCCAATGGAGGGGACTAGCGGCCTTC.

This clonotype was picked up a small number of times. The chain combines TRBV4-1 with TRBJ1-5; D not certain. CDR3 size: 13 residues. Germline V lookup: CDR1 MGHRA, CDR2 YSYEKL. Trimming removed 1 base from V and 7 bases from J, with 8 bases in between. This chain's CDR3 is CASSQGREQPQHF. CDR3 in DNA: TGCGCCAGCAGCCAAGGTAGAGAGCAGCCCCAGCATTTT.

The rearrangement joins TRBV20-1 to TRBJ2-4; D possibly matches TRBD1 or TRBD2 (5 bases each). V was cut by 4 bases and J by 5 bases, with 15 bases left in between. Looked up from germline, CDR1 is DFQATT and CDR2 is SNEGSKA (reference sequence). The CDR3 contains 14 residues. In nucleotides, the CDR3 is TGCAGTGCTATAGAGACCGGGACCCAAAACATTCAGTACTTC. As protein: CSAIETGTQNIQYF.

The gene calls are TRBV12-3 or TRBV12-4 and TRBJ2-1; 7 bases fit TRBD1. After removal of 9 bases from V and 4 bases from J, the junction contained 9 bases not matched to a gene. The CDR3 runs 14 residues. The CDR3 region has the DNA TGTGCCAGTACGGGGACAGAACGATACAATGAGCAGTTCTTC. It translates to CASTGTERYNEQFF.

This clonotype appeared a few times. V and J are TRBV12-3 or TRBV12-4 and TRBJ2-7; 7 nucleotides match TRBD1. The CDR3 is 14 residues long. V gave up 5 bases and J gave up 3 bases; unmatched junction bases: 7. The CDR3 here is CASSPSDRVYEQYF. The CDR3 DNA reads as TGTGCCAGCAGTCCCTCCGACAGGGTCTACGAGCAGTACTTC.

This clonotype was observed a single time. The CDR3 bases are TGTGCCAGCAGACTAGGGGTCGGGGAGCTGTTTTTT. It is translated as CASRLGVGELFF. The rearrangement links TRBV7-8 to TRBJ2-2; D is tentatively TRBD1 or TRBD2 (5 bases each). Trimming removed 6 bases at V and 7 bases at J, with 9 bases between. The germline V gene encodes CDR1 SGHVS and CDR2 FQNEAQ. This CDR3 is 12 amino acids long.